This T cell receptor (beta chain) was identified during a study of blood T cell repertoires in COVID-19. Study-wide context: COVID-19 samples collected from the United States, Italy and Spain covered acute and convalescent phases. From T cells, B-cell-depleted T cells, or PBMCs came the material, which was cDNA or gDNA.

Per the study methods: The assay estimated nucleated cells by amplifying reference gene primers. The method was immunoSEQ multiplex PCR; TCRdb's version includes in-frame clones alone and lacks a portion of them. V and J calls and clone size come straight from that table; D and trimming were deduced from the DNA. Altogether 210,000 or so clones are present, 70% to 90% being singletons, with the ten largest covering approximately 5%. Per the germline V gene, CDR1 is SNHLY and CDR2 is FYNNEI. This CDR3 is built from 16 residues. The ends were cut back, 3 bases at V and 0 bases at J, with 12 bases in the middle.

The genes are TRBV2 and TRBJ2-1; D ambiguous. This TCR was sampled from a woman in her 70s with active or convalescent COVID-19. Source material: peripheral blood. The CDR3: CASSEGKRGSYNEQFF. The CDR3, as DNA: TGTGCCAGCAGTGAGGGTAAGAGAGGCTCCTACAATGAGCAGTTCTTC.